The 3 T cell receptor beta chains given below trace back to one sample, sequenced in a study of a mutant IDH1 vaccine in newly diagnosed glioma. These receptors have no known antigen. The table came from immunoSEQ multiplex PCR; TCRdb's copy has only in-frame clones and leaves some out. In the table there are roughly 39,000 clones, around 85% of which are singletons. Time point reported: week 5, during vaccination. Mutant IDH1 20-mer peptide, at 300 ug, made up each vaccine dose, with topical imiquimod. The sample consisted of PBMCs, taken from a glioma patient whose treatment included an IDH1 peptide vaccine. These receptors were taken from a man aged 35 to 55 with glioma.

The gene calls are TRBV10-3 and TRBJ1-1; tentative D call: TRBD1 (6 bases). V lost 6 bases and J lost 6, with 14 bases in between. Germline V gene data show CDR1 as ENHRY and CDR2 as SYGVKD. The CDR3 length is 13 residues. The DNA for the CDR3 is TGTGCCATCAGCGACAGGTATTTGGCTGAAGCTTTCTTT. Encoded protein: CAISDRYLAEAFF.

The J gene is TRBJ2-5, the V gene TRBV6-4, with D tentatively TRBD1 or TRBD2 (7 bases each). The V and J ends lost 5 bases and 2 bases respectively, with 15 bases between them. CDR3 size: 15 residues. CDR1 is MRHNA and CDR2 is SNTAGT in the germline V gene. The CDR3 DNA reads TGTGCCAGCAGTAGACAGGGAGGGGGACAAGAGACCCAGTACTTC. It specifies CASSRQGGGQETQYF.

The rearrangement joins TRBV4-1 to TRBJ2-1, with a tentative D call TRBD2 (6 bases). The germline V gene encodes CDR1 MGHRA and CDR2 YSYEKL. The ends were cut back, 3 bases at V and 4 bases at J, with 7 bases in the middle. This CDR3 comprises 13 residues. CDR3 coding DNA: TGCGCCAGCAGCCAGGGGACTTACAATGAGCAGTTCTTC. Amino acids: CASSQGTYNEQFF.